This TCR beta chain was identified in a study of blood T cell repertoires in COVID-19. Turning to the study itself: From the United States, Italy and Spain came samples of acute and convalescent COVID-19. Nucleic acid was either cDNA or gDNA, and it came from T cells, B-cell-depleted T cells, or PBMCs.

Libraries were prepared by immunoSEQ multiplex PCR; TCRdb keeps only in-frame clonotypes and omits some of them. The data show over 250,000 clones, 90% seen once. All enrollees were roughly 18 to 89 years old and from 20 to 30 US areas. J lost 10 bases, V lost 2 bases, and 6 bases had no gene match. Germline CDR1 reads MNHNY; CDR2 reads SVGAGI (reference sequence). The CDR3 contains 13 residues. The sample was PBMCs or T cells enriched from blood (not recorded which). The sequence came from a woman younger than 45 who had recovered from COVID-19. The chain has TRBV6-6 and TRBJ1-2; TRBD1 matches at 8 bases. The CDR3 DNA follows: TGTGCCAGCAGTTACCCCGGACAGGGAGTCTACACCTTC. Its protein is CASSYPGQGVYTF.